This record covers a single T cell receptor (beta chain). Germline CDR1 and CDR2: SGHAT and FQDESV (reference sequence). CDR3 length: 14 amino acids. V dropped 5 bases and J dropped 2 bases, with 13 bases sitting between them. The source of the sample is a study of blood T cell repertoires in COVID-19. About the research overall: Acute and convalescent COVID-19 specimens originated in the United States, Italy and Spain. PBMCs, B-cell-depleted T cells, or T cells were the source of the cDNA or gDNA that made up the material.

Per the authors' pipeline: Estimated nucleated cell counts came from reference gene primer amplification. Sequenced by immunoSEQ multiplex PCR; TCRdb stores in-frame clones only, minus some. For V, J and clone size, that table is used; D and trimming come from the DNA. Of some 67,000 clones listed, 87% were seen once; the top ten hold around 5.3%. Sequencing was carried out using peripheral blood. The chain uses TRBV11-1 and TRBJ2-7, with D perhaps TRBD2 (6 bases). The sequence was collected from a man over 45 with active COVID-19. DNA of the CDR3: TGTGCCAGCAGCACGGGACTCTCTACCTACGAGCAGTACTTC. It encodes CASSTGLSTYEQYF.